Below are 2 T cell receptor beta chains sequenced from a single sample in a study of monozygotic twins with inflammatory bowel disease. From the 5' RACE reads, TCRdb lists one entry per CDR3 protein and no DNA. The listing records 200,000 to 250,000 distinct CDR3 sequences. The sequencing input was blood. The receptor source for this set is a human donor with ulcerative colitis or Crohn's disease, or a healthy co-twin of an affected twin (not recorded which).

CDR3 residues: CASSSETRQFSYEQYF. The chain employs TRBV5-6 and TRBJ2-7; the TCRdb D gene call, TRBD1, has no DNA to confirm it. The CDR3 has 16 residues. Germline CDR1 SGHDT, CDR2 YYEEEE.

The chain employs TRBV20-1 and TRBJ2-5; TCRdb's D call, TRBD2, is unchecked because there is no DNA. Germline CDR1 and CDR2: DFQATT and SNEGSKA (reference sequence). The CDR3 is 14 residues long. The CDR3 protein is CSASTPGLAATQYF.